The 26 T cell receptor beta chains in this list originate from one sample, sequenced in a study of identical twins. One entry per CDR3 protein, called by TCRdb with MiXCR from the 5' RACE reads. The sample has under 350,000 distinct CDR3 sequences, just under 9.5% seen once. The same sample was also used in a study of yellow fever vaccine responses in identical twins.

The sequencing input was CD8+ T cells sorted from blood. The receptors here all came from a woman aged 18-29 years in good health.

V gene TRBV30 combines with J gene TRBJ2-7; TRBD1 aligns across 7 bases. Unmatched junction bases numbered 7, after V lost 8 bases and J lost 3 bases. This CDR3 contains 12 residues. CDR1 GTSNPN and CDR2 SVGIG come from the germline V gene (reference sequence). CDR3 amino acids: CAGDRANYEQYF. DNA for the CDR3: TGTGCCGGAGACAGGGCGAACTACGAGCAGTACTTC.

This clonotype was observed at least ten times. The chain links TRBV4-1 to TRBJ2-2; D perhaps matches TRBD2 (7 bases). This CDR3 region has 17 residues. Trimming pared 5 bases from V and 5 bases from J, leaving 21 bases between. Per the germline V gene, CDR1 is MGHRA and CDR2 is YSYEKL. In nucleotides, the CDR3 is TGCGCCAGCAGCTTACCGAGGGAGGGGGTCGAGACCGGGGAGCTGTTTTTT. Amino acids: CASSLPREGVETGELFF.

This clonotype was seen ten or more times. The chain employs TRBV7-9 and TRBJ2-5; D gene unclear. Germline-derived CDR1 and CDR2 are SEHNR and FQNEAQ (reference sequence). With 5 bases removed from V and 1 base from J, the gap between germline ends came to 11 bases. The CDR3 is made up of 14 amino acids. The CDR3 sequence is CASSHLHGQETQYF. In nucleotides, the CDR3 is TGTGCCAGCAGCCACCTTCACGGCCAAGAGACCCAGTACTTC.

The V call is TRBV27, the J call TRBJ2-7; TRBD2 is a possible D gene (5 bases). This CDR3 is built from 15 residues. CDR1 is MNHEY, CDR2 SMNVEV, per germline (reference sequence). V shed 6 bases and J shed 3 bases, with 18 bases lying between them. The CDR3 here is CASSLSMNDYYEQYF. As DNA, the CDR3 is TGTGCCAGCAGCCTGAGTATGAACGACTACTACGAGCAGTACTTC.

In this sample, this clonotype turned up a few times. This chain joins TRBV6-2 or TRBV6-3 and TRBJ2-2; 9 nucleotides line up with TRBD2. The CDR3 is made up of 17 amino acids. In germline, CDR1 is MNHEY, CDR2 SVGEGT. J was trimmed by 0 bases and V by 2 bases; bases with no gene match: 4. CDR3 loop: CASSYATSGANTGELFF. The CDR3, as DNA: TGTGCCAGCAGTTACGCGACTAGCGGAGCGAACACCGGGGAGCTGTTTTTT.

This clonotype occurred many times. This sequence joins TRBV7-6 and TRBJ1-6, with 7 bases fitting TRBD1. Germline V lookup: CDR1 SGHVS, CDR2 FNYEAQ. The CDR3 is made up of 15 amino acids. The trim removed 7 bases at V and 7 bases at J, leaving 10 bases unmatched. Here the CDR3 DNA reads TGTGCCAGCACCTCAAGGACAGGACCAAATTCACCCCTCCACTTT. This sequence encodes CASTSRTGPNSPLHF.

At least ten counts were recorded for this clonotype. This chain connects TRBV5-1 to TRBJ2-1; possible D gene TRBD2, 5 bases. The CDR3 is 13 amino acids. CDR1 and CDR2 (germline): SGHRS, YFSETQ. V was shortened by 4 bases and J by 5 bases, with 10 bases between the two germline ends. The CDR3 bases are TGCGCCAGCAGCCCCGAGGGCAACAATGAGCAGTTCTTC. It yields the protein CASSPEGNNEQFF.

This clonotype was seen at least ten times. The chain links TRBV19 to TRBJ2-2, with D perhaps assigned TRBD1 or TRBD2 (5 bases each). Trimming took off 7 bases at V and 1 base at J, with 13 bases between the two ends. The germline gives CDR1 LNHDA, CDR2 SQIVND (reference sequence). CDR3 length equals 15 residues. The CDR3 sequence is CASISRGLNTGELFF. The DNA of the CDR3 is TGTGCCAGTATCTCCCGGGGCTTGAACACCGGGGAGCTGTTTTTT.

The rearrangement joins TRBV7-2 to TRBJ2-1; 9 nucleotides align to TRBD1. The ends lost 3 bases at V and 5 bases at J; junction bases unmatched: 11. The CDR3 is made up of 17 amino acids. Germline V gene data show CDR1 as SGHTA and CDR2 as FQGNSA. CDR3 protein: CASSFHGTGTLHNEQFF. CDR3 nucleotides: TGTGCCAGCAGCTTTCACGGGACAGGGACACTACACAATGAGCAGTTCTTC. Drawing the rest from reference TRBV7-2 and TRBJ2-1, the complete variable domain is GAGVSQSPSNKVTEKGKDVELRCDPISGHTALYWYRQSLGQGLEFLIYFQGNSAPDKSGLPSDRFSAERTGGSVSTLTIQRTQQEDSAVYLCASSFHGTGTLHNEQFFGPGTRLTVL.

Only a few counts were recorded for this clonotype. The CDR3 sequence: CASSQLGKLAGGPRGGNEQFF. As DNA, the CDR3 is TGTGCCAGCAGCCAACTTGGCAAACTAGCGGGAGGGCCAAGGGGTGGTAATGAGCAGTTCTTC. V usage is TRBV4-2 and J usage is TRBJ2-1; TRBD2 matches 13 bases. The CDR3 is made up of 21 amino acids. The germline CDR1 and CDR2 sequences are LGHNA and YNFKEQ. V was pared by 2 bases and J by 7 bases, with 20 bases of the junction left unmatched.

V and J are TRBV4-3 and TRBJ1-5, with TRBD1 as a possible D gene (6 bases). V shed 0 bases and J shed 9 bases, with 12 bases lying between them. The CDR3 length is 14 residues. Germline assignment: CDR1 LGHNA and CDR2 YSLEER. The CDR3 nucleotides read TGCGCCAGCAGCCAAGATCGGGGGGCCTGGCCCCAGCATTTT. This encodes CASSQDRGAWPQHF.

This clonotype was counted at least ten times. V is TRBV29-1 and J is TRBJ2-2; D is possibly TRBD1 (5 bases). The CDR3 extends over 15 amino acids. V lost 0 bases and J 1 base, leaving 9 bases between the germline ends. Germline CDR1 SQVTM, CDR2 ANQGSEA. The CDR3 spells CSVEDGQGNTGELFF. The CDR3 DNA reads TGCAGCGTTGAAGATGGGCAGGGGAACACCGGGGAGCTGTTTTTT.

This clonotype was counted a few times. This chain links TRBV29-1 with TRBJ2-7; D ambiguous. The CDR3 sequence is 13 residues long. Deletions cut 4 bases from V and 2 bases from J, with 12 bases between. Germline CDR1 SQVTM, CDR2 ANQGSEA. The CDR3 sequence is CSVGGVGPYEQYF. The CDR3 DNA reads TGCAGCGTTGGAGGTGTGGGCCCCTACGAGCAGTACTTC.

This chain joins TRBV29-1 and TRBJ2-2, with D unclear. V was cut by 0 bases and J by 0 bases, with 8 bases left in between. This CDR3 has 15 residues. Germline V gene lookup returns CDR1 SQVTM and CDR2 ANQGSEA. The CDR3 region is CSVEDSGTNTGELFF. The CDR3 coding sequence is TGCAGCGTTGAAGATAGTGGAACGAACACCGGGGAGCTGTTTTTT.

This clonotype occurred a few times. This chain connects TRBV6-5 to TRBJ2-2, with TRBD1 identical over 9 bases. This CDR3 is 17 amino acids long. Germline CDR1 reads MNHEY; CDR2 reads SVGAGI. With 3 bases clipped from V and 1 base from J, the junction kept 6 bases outside the gene matches. CDR3 DNA sequence: TGTGCCAGCAGTTATCCGGGACAGGGAGAGAACACCGGGGAGCTGTTTTTT. Its translation: CASSYPGQGENTGELFF.

J is TRBJ2-7 and V is TRBV4-1; 7 bases align to TRBD1. CDR3 size: 14 residues. Germline CDR1 reads MGHRA; CDR2 reads YSYEKL. V was clipped by 4 bases and J by 7 bases; unmatched bases: 10. The CDR3 sequence is CASSPGQSRGEQYF. The CDR3 DNA reads TGCGCCAGCAGCCCGGGACAGAGCCGTGGGGAGCAGTACTTC.

This clonotype was counted between two and nine times. This chain joins TRBV6-5 and TRBJ2-7, with D possibly being TRBD1 (5 bases). Trimming pared 5 bases from V and 4 bases from J, leaving 15 bases between. The CDR3 has 14 amino acids. The germline V gene has CDR1 MNHEY and CDR2 SVGAGI. In nucleotides, the CDR3 is TGTGCCAGCAGTCCTCGAACTACAGGTTACGAGCAGTACTTC. Protein sequence: CASSPRTTGYEQYF.

This clonotype came up a few times. The V and J genes are TRBV7-6 and TRBJ2-7; D gene ambiguous. The CDR3 covers 14 residues. Per the germline V gene, CDR1 is SGHVS and CDR2 is FNYEAQ. Trimming stripped 5 bases from V and 0 bases from J, with 11 bases between. DNA of the CDR3: TGTGCCAGCAGCCTGGACCAGAGCTCCTACGAGCAGTACTTC. Residues: CASSLDQSSYEQYF.

This clonotype has ten or more counts. The rearrangement links TRBV27 to TRBJ2-7, with no clear D. CDR1 and CDR2 from the germline V gene are MNHEY and SMNVEV (reference sequence). V was trimmed by 0 bases and J by 3 bases, leaving 6 bases between them. The CDR3 consists of 13 residues. The CDR3 spells CASSLSDGYEQYF. Written as DNA, the CDR3 is TGTGCCAGCAGTTTATCGGACGGCTACGAGCAGTACTTC.

There are many counts of this clonotype. The chain links TRBV20-1 to TRBJ2-1; no definite D call. The V and J ends lost 3 bases and 8 bases respectively, with 11 bases between them. From germline, CDR1 is DFQATT and CDR2 SNEGSKA (reference sequence). CDR3 length: 12 amino acids. Here the CDR3 DNA reads TGCAGTGCTAGCCCCGGAGTGGATGAGCAGTTCTTC. This translates into CSASPGVDEQFF.

This clonotype was seen a handful of times. The rearrangement uses TRBV4-3 and TRBJ2-7, with D unclear. Per the germline V gene, CDR1 is LGHNA and CDR2 is YSLEER. The germline V and J ends were trimmed by 0 bases and 3 bases, with 12 bases remaining between them. This CDR3 comprises 15 residues. The CDR3 nucleotides are TGCGCCAGCAGCCAAGATTCCAGCCCCGGCTACGAGCAGTACTTC. Protein sequence: CASSQDSSPGYEQYF.

The V gene is TRBV20-1, the J gene TRBJ2-5, with D hard to call. Trimming shortened V by 3 bases and J by 7 bases, and 6 bases separated the two germline ends. The CDR3 is made up of 10 amino acids. The V gene's germline CDR1 is DFQATT and CDR2 SNEGSKA (reference sequence). CDR3 protein: CSASEATQYF. CDR3 DNA sequence: TGCAGTGCTAGTGAGGCGACCCAGTACTTC.

The rearrangement links TRBV12-3 or TRBV12-4 to TRBJ2-1; TRBD2 is a possible D gene (5 bases). This CDR3 has 18 amino acids. Trimming removed 3 bases at V and 5 bases at J, with 23 bases between. The CDR3 protein is CASSFPFSAGKDHNEQFF. CDR3 coding DNA: TGTGCCAGCAGTTTTCCTTTCTCAGCCGGGAAAGACCACAATGAGCAGTTCTTC.

This clonotype was picked up many times. The chain combines TRBV5-6 with TRBJ2-2; 7 bases align to TRBD2. V was pared by 1 base and J by 3 bases, with 6 bases of the junction left unmatched. Germline CDR1 reads SGHDT; CDR2 reads YYEEEE. The CDR3 extends over 16 amino acids. CDR3 in amino acids: CASSLLAGADTGELFF. In DNA, the CDR3 is TGTGCCAGCAGCTTGTTGGCGGGAGCTGACACCGGGGAGCTGTTTTTT.

V and J are TRBV19 and TRBJ2-7, with D tentatively TRBD1 or TRBD2 (5 bases each). This CDR3 has 14 residues. Germline values: CDR1 LNHDA, CDR2 SQIVND (reference sequence). V was cut by 5 bases and J by 6 bases, with 17 bases left in between. The CDR3 is CASSWQGPSVEQYF. The CDR3 nucleotides read TGTGCCAGTAGTTGGCAGGGACCCTCGGTCGAGCAGTACTTC.

This clonotype turned up a few times. The chain couples TRBV29-1 to TRBJ2-1; D is undetermined. CDR1 and CDR2 (germline): SQVTM, ANQGSEA. This CDR3 region has 14 residues. V dropped 6 bases and J dropped 7 bases, with 19 bases sitting between them. The CDR3 region is CSVPKLNLVNEQFF. DNA for the CDR3: TGCAGCGTCCCCAAGCTGAATTTAGTGAATGAGCAGTTCTTC.